The next 18 T cell receptor beta chains were all read from a single sample in a study of T cells in women clearing cervical HPV infection. TCRdb's copy holds only in-frame clones and misses some; the assay was immunoSEQ multiplex PCR. This sample's table has 45,000 to 55,000 clones. Sequences were obtained from blood buffy coat. The receptors derive from a woman between 18 and 69 years old with a cervical HPV16 infection that either progressed to CIN3+ or cleared (not recorded which).

A remark on this clone: The read halts 3 residues ahead of the CDR3 end, with the missing end drawn from the germline J gene. The V and J genes are TRBV19 and TRBJ2-3, with 8 bases that match TRBD1. V lost 7 bases, J lost 1 base, and 1 base stayed unmatched. The CDR3 is 13 amino acids. CDR1 and CDR2 from the germline V gene are LNHDA and SQIVND (reference sequence). Partial CDR3 DNA: TGTGCCAGTACGGACAGGGGCACAGATACG. Protein: CASTDRGTDT. The full CDR3 protein is CASTDRGTDTQYF. Drawing the rest from reference TRBV19 and TRBJ2-3, the complete variable domain is DGGITQSPKYLFRKEGQNVTLSCEQNLNHDAMYWYRQDPGQGLRLIYYSQIVNDFQKGDIAEGYSVSREKKESFPLTVTSAQKNPTAFYLCASTDRGTDTQYFGPGTRLTVL.

On this clone: The read gets to within 3 residues of the CDR3 end, and the germline J gene fills in the rest. V and J are TRBV20-1 and TRBJ2-5, with 7 positions matching TRBD2. The CDR3 is made up of 17 amino acids. Trimming removed 0 bases from V and 5 bases from J; junction bases left unmatched: 15. Germline CDR1 and CDR2: DFQATT and SNEGSKA (reference sequence). The CDR3 is CSARDRGQRGRRETQYF. Incomplete CDR3 DNA: TGCAGTGCTAGAGATCGTGGCCAGCGGGGCCGACGGGAGACC.

Concerning this clone itself: The CDR3 is cut off 3 residues early in the read; its end comes from the germline J gene. The chain combines TRBV30 with TRBJ2-2, with D tentatively TRBD1 (6 bases). This CDR3 is built from 15 residues. Per the germline V gene, CDR1 is GTSNPN and CDR2 is SVGIG (reference sequence). Between the trimmed V and J ends, which lost 0 bases and 4 bases, there was a span of 12 bases. CDR3: CAWSVHQGLTGELFF. CDR3 bases read: TGTGCCTGGAGTGTACATCAGGGGCTCACCGGGGAG.

About this clone: Read data end 3 residues before the CDR3 end; the end is taken from the germline J gene. V is TRBV5-1 and J is TRBJ1-1; D is unclear. V shed 0 bases and J shed 4 bases, with 7 bases lying between them. Per the germline V gene, CDR1 is SGHRS and CDR2 is YFSETQ. The CDR3 is 13 residues long. Partial CDR3 DNA: TGCGCCAGCAGCTTGGTCCAGTTCACTGAA. Its translation is CASSLVQFTE. The full-length CDR3 reads as CASSLVQFTEAFF.

Details on this clone: The sequence runs out 3 residues before the end of the CDR3; the remainder is reconstructed from the germline J gene. The J gene is TRBJ2-3, the V gene TRBV13; D unclear. This CDR3 spans 13 amino acids. Per the germline V gene, CDR1 is PRHDT and CDR2 is FYEKMQ (reference sequence). CDR3 DNA, as far as it was read: TGTGCCAGCAGCTTATCGGTAAAAGAGACG. The encoded protein is CASSLSVKET. The whole CDR3 protein reads CASSLSVKETQYF.

CDR3 sequence reads: CSVAGQDFYGYTF. The CDR3 DNA, read in part, is TGCAGCGTTGCGGGACAGGATTTCTATGGC. This chain uses TRBV29-1 with TRBJ1-2, with TRBD1 identical over 8 bases. The read comes to an end 3 residues before the CDR3 does, leaving the germline J gene to fill in the end. Germline CDR1 SQVTM, CDR2 ANQGSEA. The CDR3 length is 13 residues. The junction had 5 bases not matched to a gene; V was cut back by 4 bases and J by 4 bases.

A note on this clone: Read data end 3 residues before the CDR3 end; the end is taken from the germline J gene. Other DNA sequences in the sample encode the same CDR3. The J gene is TRBJ2-5, the V gene TRBV19; 11 nucleotides match TRBD2. CDR1 and CDR2 (germline): LNHDA, SQIVND (reference sequence). The CDR3 covers 16 residues. Trimming took 2 bases from V and 5 from J; bases not matched to a gene: 7. CDR3 DNA (partial): TGTGCCAGTAGTATAACGCTAGCGGGGGGTCAGGAGACC. Translated, it gives CASSITLAGGQET. The complete CDR3 sequence is CASSITLAGGQETQYF.

Regarding this clone: The read ends 3 residues early relative to the CDR3; the germline J gene fills the gap. The chain joins TRBV19 to TRBJ1-6; D gene uncertain. Germline V gene lookup returns CDR1 LNHDA and CDR2 SQIVND (reference sequence). V lost 4 bases, J lost 8 bases, and 6 bases lay in between. This CDR3 has 12 amino acids. The part of the CDR3 DNA that was read is TGTGCCAGTAGTACGTCTCATTCACCC. The encoded protein is CASSTSHSP. The CDR3 in its entirety is CASSTSHSPLHF.

As concerns this clone: Read coverage stops 3 residues before the CDR3 terminus; the germline J gene supplies the remainder. V usage is TRBV12-5 and J usage is TRBJ2-1; TRBD2 matches 12 bases. Germline V gives CDR1 LGHNT, CDR2 FRNRAP. J lost 0 bases, V lost 4 bases, and 4 bases had no gene match. This CDR3 has 17 residues. The CDR3 spells CASGSRLAGASYNEQFF. The CDR3 bases that were read are TGTGCTAGTGGTTCTCGACTAGCGGGGGCCTCCTACAATGAG.

Turning to this clone: The CDR3 end is not reached by the read, which stops 3 residues before it; the germline J gene fills it in. This chain joins TRBV5-6 and TRBJ1-6; weak D call: TRBD1 (5 bases). Trimming took off 2 bases at V and 9 bases at J, with 15 bases between the two ends. The CDR3 runs to 15 residues. Germline V lookup: CDR1 SGHDT, CDR2 YYEEEE. The part of the CDR3 DNA that was read is TGTGCCAGCAGCTTTGCAGGCAGGGAGGCTTCACCC. Translated: CASSFAGREASP. The CDR3 in its entirety is CASSFAGREASPLHF.

As to this clone: The CDR3 extends 3 residues past the end of the read, so its final part is completed from the germline J gene. This chain links TRBV5-1 with TRBJ1-1; perhaps TRBD1 as D (6 bases). Between the trimmed V and J ends, which lost 4 bases and 7 bases, there was a span of 17 bases. The CDR3 is 14 residues long. Germline loops: CDR1 SGHRS, CDR2 YFSETQ. The CDR3 loop is CASSNNGGQNEAFF. The CDR3 DNA, read in part, is TGCGCCAGCAGCAACAACGGGGGGCAGAATGAA.

Worth noting for this clone: The read comes to an end 3 residues before the CDR3 does, leaving the germline J gene to fill in the end. The chain carries TRBV19 and TRBJ1-5, with 9 nucleotides matching TRBD1. Per germline, CDR1 LNHDA and CDR2 SQIVND (reference sequence). The V segment lost 5 bases and the J segment 6 bases; nucleotides outside the gene matches: 8. The CDR3 runs 15 residues. Here the CDR3 reads CASSLTGGQGQPQHF. The CDR3 bases that were read are TGTGCCAGTAGTCTGACAGGGGGTCAGGGTCAGCCC.

Notes on this clone: Mismatch with germline at one junction end may stem from a read error. The read finishes 3 residues shy of the CDR3 end, and the germline J gene is used to complete it. This specimen includes other DNA sequences encoding the same CDR3. The rearrangement joins TRBV2 to TRBJ1-3, with TRBD1 as a possible D gene (6 bases). The germline gives CDR1 SNHLY, CDR2 FYNNEI. CDR3 length equals 17 residues. The DNA read from the CDR3 is TGTGCCAGCAGTGAACCGGGGGGGGCCCTCTCTGGAAACACA. This translates into CASSEPGGALSGNT. The whole CDR3 protein reads CASSEPGGALSGNTIYF. Complete variable domain (other parts from reference TRBV2 and TRBJ1-3): EPEVTQTPSHQVTQMGQEVILRCVPISNHLYFYWYRQILGQKVEFLVSFYNNEISEKSEIFDDQFSVERPDGSNFTLKIRSTKLEDSAMYFCASSEPGGALSGNTIYFGEGSWLTVV.

Concerning this clone itself: The read ends 3 residues before the CDR3 terminus; that terminus is restored from the germline J gene. V usage is TRBV28 and J usage is TRBJ1-1, with D possibly being TRBD1 (6 bases). Germline CDR1 MDHEN, CDR2 SYDVKM. The CDR3 loop spans 15 amino acids. CDR3 DNA (partial): TGTGCCAGCAGTTCCCCACAGGGTCTGTTGAACGAA. Translated, it gives CASSSPQGLLNE. The whole CDR3 sequence reads CASSSPQGLLNEAFF.

Notes on this clone: The read falls 3 residues short of the CDR3 end, and the missing part is taken from the germline J gene. The chain employs TRBV7-9 and TRBJ2-3; D might be TRBD2 (5 bases). Deletions cut 1 base from V and 2 bases from J, with 10 bases between. CDR1 and CDR2 (germline): SEHNR, FQNEAQ (reference sequence). CDR3 length: 15 residues. The CDR3 reads CASSLGLTATDTQYF. CDR3 DNA, as far as it was read: TGTGCCAGCAGCTTAGGACTAACTGCCACAGATACG. The complete variable domain, with remaining parts taken from reference TRBV7-9 and TRBJ2-3, reads DTGVSQNPRHKITKRGQNVTFRCDPISEHNRLYWYRQTLGQGPEFLTYFQNEAQLEKSRLLSDRFSAERPKGSFSTLEIQRTEQGDSAMYLCASSLGLTATDTQYFGPGTRLTVL.

A word on this clone: The observed sequence ends 3 residues before the CDR3 terminus, with the missing tail filled in from the germline J gene. The gene calls are TRBV19 and TRBJ1-2; no clear D. Germline-derived CDR1 and CDR2 are LNHDA and SQIVND (reference sequence). The CDR3 runs to 12 residues. CDR3 protein: CASSSPTDTYTF. The CDR3 DNA, read in part, is TGTGCCAGTAGTTCCCCCACAGATACC.

On this clone itself: The CDR3 end falls 3 residues outside the read, so it is completed with the germline J gene. The genes are TRBV7-3 and TRBJ1-4; the D gene is possibly TRBD1 (5 bases). The CDR3 extends over 13 amino acids. Germline V CDR1 and CDR2: SGHTA, FQGTGA. The covered CDR3 bases are TGTGCCAGCAGCTTACAGGGAAATTCACCA. Translating it yields CASSLQGNSP. The entire CDR3 protein reads CASSLQGNSPLFF. The entire variable domain, with the rest obtained from reference TRBV7-3 and TRBJ1-4, is as follows: GAGVSQTPSNKVTEKGKYVELRCDPISGHTALYWYRQSLGQGPEFLIYFQGTGAADDSGLPNDRFFAVRPEGSVSTLKIQRTERGDSAVYLCASSLQGNSPLFFGSGTQLSVL.

Remarks on this clone: The CDR3 end lies 3 residues beyond the end of the read and is filled in from the germline J gene. The chain couples TRBV2 to TRBJ1-1; TRBD1 matches at 8 bases. The ends lost 2 bases at V and 1 base at J; junction bases unmatched: 3. The CDR3 covers 15 residues. The germline V gene encodes CDR1 SNHLY and CDR2 FYNNEI. Incomplete CDR3 DNA: TGTGCCAGCAGTGAATCCGGACAGGGGAACACTGAA. It specifies CASSESGQGNTE. The CDR3, in full, reads CASSESGQGNTEAFF.